The clone carrying this T cell receptor beta chain has a handful of counts. The sample comes from a study of blood T cell repertoires in COVID-19. Study background: COVID-19 samples from acute and convalescent phases originated in the United States, Italy and Spain.

Individuals aged 18 to 89 years were recruited from fewer than 30 US areas. The study assigned cohorts using participant-reported clinical history. As handled by the study authors: The assay estimated nucleated cells by amplifying reference gene primers. Assay used: immunoSEQ multiplex PCR; TCRdb lists only in-frame clones, some missing. V and J calls and clone size are those listed in that table; D and trimming were worked out from the DNA. The sample lists around 260,000 clones, around 90% occurring once. CDR1 MNHEY and CDR2 SVGEGT come from the germline V gene. The V end lost 4 bases, the J end lost 10 bases, and 20 bases lay between the germline ends. This CDR3 comprises 15 residues.

The receptor was isolated from a woman aged 30 to 39 who had recovered from COVID-19. This chain joins TRBV6-2 or TRBV6-3 and TRBJ2-4, with D maybe TRBD2 (6 bases). The source material was PBMCs or T cells enriched from blood (not recorded which). The CDR3 region is CASSLGLWGNFIQYF. The CDR3 DNA sequence: TGTGCCAGCAGTTTGGGACTTTGGGGGAATTTTATTCAGTACTTC.